These 18 T cell receptor beta chains share one sample of origin, sequenced in a study of regulatory T cells in long-lasting Graves disease (dated by TCRdb to the early 2020s). According to the study, the label for this sample's time point signals: persistent/refractory GD, antithyroid drugs over 5 years with positive TRAb. For both TCR sequencing and RNA sequencing, RNA was extracted from PBMCs using TRIzol. To prepare the library, multiplex PCR was applied. Sequencing was performed on an Illumina HiSeq 4000. CDR3 regions were amplified by Arm-PCR with iRepertoire HTBI primers to construct TCR beta libraries. TCRdb handled the public reads itself, with Q25 trimming in fastp and clone calling in MiXCR, and kept productive beta chains. Each entry is one CDR3 protein sequence, shown with its most common DNA and genes. The sample table contains more than 650,000 distinct CDR3 sequences; only one count was recorded for about 30% of them. Of the sample, about two fifths falls within the top ten clones.

The sample consisted of peripheral blood mononuclear cells (PBMCs), taken when the disease was refractory, from a patient treated with antithyroid drugs. The receptor set was obtained from a female donor with Graves disease.

There are a few counts of this clonotype. This sequence joins TRBV6-2 or TRBV6-3 and TRBJ1-1, with no clear D. CDR1 and CDR2 from the germline V gene are MNHEY and SVGEGT. The CDR3 has 14 amino acids. V was pared by 2 bases and J by 3 bases, with 10 bases between. DNA for the CDR3: TGTGCCAGCAGTTACGCAGGAGTCGACACTGAAGCTTTCTTT. Its translation: CASSYAGVDTEAFF.

The chain uses TRBV6-2 or TRBV6-3 and TRBJ1-6; D remains unclear. The CDR3 length is 15 residues. Trimming removed 2 bases from V and 10 bases from J, with 15 bases in between. From germline, CDR1 is MNHEY and CDR2 SVGEGT. CDR3 in DNA: TGTGCCAGCAGTTACATGGCAGGAGAGGGATCACCCCTCCACTTT. This gives the protein CASSYMAGEGSPLHF.

As regards this clonotype: A much larger clone lies a single base off, so this may be a read error. The rearrangement joins TRBV6-2 or TRBV6-3 to TRBJ1-1; D uncertain. Trimming removed 6 bases at V and 3 bases at J, with 5 bases between. This CDR3 has 11 amino acids. Germline V gene data show CDR1 as MNHEY and CDR2 as SVGEGT. CDR3 nucleotide sequence: TGTGCCAGCAGGGACGACACTGAAGCTTTCTTT. Translation: CASRDDTEAFF.

The J gene is TRBJ1-1, the V gene TRBV18, with D unclear. This CDR3 has 13 residues. CDR1 is KGHSH and CDR2 is LQKENI in the germline V gene. V was cut by 4 bases and J by 1 base, with 7 bases left in between. The CDR3 here is CASSQAENTEAFF. DNA for the CDR3: TGTGCCAGCTCACAGGCCGAGAACACTGAAGCTTTCTTT.

This clonotype was seen only a few times. The chain recombines TRBV9 with TRBJ1-6; 8 nucleotides line up with TRBD1. The CDR3 totals 15 residues. Germline CDR1 and CDR2: SGDLS and YYNGEE. Germline trimming cut 5 bases from V and 5 bases from J; bases unmatched to any gene: 6. CDR3 protein: CASRDRDRDNSPLHF. In nucleotides, the CDR3 is TGTGCCAGCAGGGACAGGGATAGGGATAATTCACCCCTCCACTTT.

This chain joins TRBV18 and TRBJ1-5; maybe TRBD1 (6 bases). Germline CDR1 KGHSH, CDR2 LQKENI. V lost 2 bases and J 8 bases, leaving 13 bases between the germline ends. This CDR3 contains 14 residues. CDR3 loop: CASSPGGRWEPQHF. For the CDR3, the DNA is TGTGCCAGCTCACCAGGGGGGCGGTGGGAGCCCCAGCATTTT.

This clonotype was counted many times. The chain carries TRBV28 and TRBJ1-5; 7 bases are a match to TRBD1. Trimming cost V 6 bases and J 1 base; bases outside gene matches: 6. Germline values: CDR1 MDHEN, CDR2 SYDVKM. The CDR3 sequence is 15 residues long. The CDR3 region is CASSRQGVSNQPQHF. CDR3 DNA: TGTGCCAGCAGCCGGCAGGGGGTAAGCAATCAGCCCCAGCATTTT.

This clonotype has more than one count but fewer than ten. V usage is TRBV2 and J usage is TRBJ1-1; D remains unclear. Trimming took 3 bases from V and 3 from J, leaving 8 bases between them. The germline V gene encodes CDR1 SNHLY and CDR2 FYNNEI. The CDR3 covers 13 residues. The CDR3 is CASSDLVYTEAFF. The CDR3 bases are TGTGCCAGCAGTGATTTGGTTTACACTGAAGCTTTCTTT.

This chain joins TRBV19 and TRBJ1-2; weak D call: TRBD1 (5 bases). V lost 7 bases and J lost 0, with 18 bases in between. Germline lookup yields CDR1 LNHDA and CDR2 SQIVND (reference sequence). The CDR3 length is 16 residues. CDR3 coding DNA: TGTGCCAGTACCCCCTTGCGGGGGGTATCTAACTATGGCTACACCTTC. It yields the protein CASTPLRGVSNYGYTF.

This clonotype was counted only a few times. The chain employs TRBV7-9 and TRBJ1-1; weak D call: TRBD1 (5 bases). The CDR3 is made up of 15 amino acids. Trimming pared 5 bases from V and 8 bases from J, leaving 21 bases between. CDR1 and CDR2 (germline): SEHNR, FQNEAQ (reference sequence). In nucleotides, the CDR3 is TGTGCCAGCAGCCCCTCTTGGGACGCGAAGAGAGAAGCTTTCTTT. It translates to CASSPSWDAKREAFF.

In this sample, this clonotype turned up a few times. V gene TRBV6-1 combines with J gene TRBJ1-1; the D is unclear. Germline V gene sequence: CDR1 MNHNS, CDR2 SASEGT. Trimming took off 7 bases at V and 4 bases at J, with 19 bases between the two ends. The CDR3 runs to 15 residues. DNA for the CDR3: TGTGCCAGCAAGGGAGGCATTGGACGTGCCACTGAAGCTTTCTTT. This gives the protein CASKGGIGRATEAFF.

The chain carries TRBV27 and TRBJ2-7; 9 nucleotides match TRBD2. This CDR3 has 22 residues. Germline CDR1 and CDR2: MNHEY and SMNVEV (reference sequence). The V and J ends lost 4 bases and 2 bases, in that order; junction bases with no gene match: 27. In nucleotides, the CDR3 is TGTGCCAGCAGTTCACTAGCGGGCAGCGGCGTCAGTTCGCGGGAGGACCCCTACGAGCAGTACTTC. It specifies CASSSLAGSGVSSREDPYEQYF.

This chain links TRBV20-1 with TRBJ2-7; 12 bases map to TRBD2. The V gene end was trimmed by 6 bases and the J gene end by 3 bases; junction bases not matched to a gene: 6. The CDR3 length is 14 residues. Germline values: CDR1 DFQATT, CDR2 SNEGSKA (reference sequence). This CDR3 is CSAPSTSGSYEQYF. CDR3 sequence (DNA): TGCAGTGCCCCTTCGACTAGCGGGAGCTACGAGCAGTACTTC.

The J gene is TRBJ1-1, the V gene TRBV6-1, with TRBD1 as a possible D gene (6 bases). The V end lost 7 bases, the J end lost 4 bases, and 16 bases lay between the germline ends. Germline assignment: CDR1 MNHNS and CDR2 SASEGT. This CDR3 comprises 14 residues. In nucleotides, the CDR3 is TGTGCCAGCACCTACATGGGGGGGGCCACTGAAGCTTTCTTT. This gives the protein CASTYMGGATEAFF.

This clonotype was picked up a small number of times. The chain employs TRBV5-5 and TRBJ2-5; D gene uncertain. CDR1 and CDR2 from the germline V gene are SGHKS and YYEKEE (reference sequence). Trimming pared 0 bases from V and 5 bases from J, leaving 8 bases between. This CDR3 contains 13 residues. The DNA for the CDR3 is TGTGCCAGCAGCTTGGCGGTGGGGGAGACCCAGTACTTC. This encodes CASSLAVGETQYF.

This clonotype was seen a handful of times. V is TRBV20-1 and J is TRBJ1-2, with D possibly being TRBD1 (6 bases). There are 15 residues in the CDR3. The V end was cut by 0 bases, the J end by 8 bases, with 19 bases between. Per the germline V gene, CDR1 is DFQATT and CDR2 is SNEGSKA (reference sequence). The CDR3 spells CSARDRDKLGYGYTF. The CDR3 region has the DNA TGCAGTGCTAGAGATCGGGACAAACTGGGGTACGGCTACACCTTC.

CDR3 DNA: TGTGCCTGGACCGCGATGGGAGGTCAGCCCCAGCATTTT. Its translation is CAWTAMGGQPQHF. This chain links TRBV30 with TRBJ1-5, with D unresolved. V lost 4 bases to trimming and J lost 6 bases, with 13 bases between them. Germline loops: CDR1 GTSNPN, CDR2 SVGIG (reference sequence). The CDR3 contains 13 residues.

This rearrangement joins TRBV20-1 to TRBJ1-4, with 7 nucleotides matching TRBD1. This CDR3 region has 13 residues. V was pared by 5 bases and J by 8 bases, with 8 bases of the junction left unmatched. CDR1 is DFQATT, CDR2 SNEGSKA, per germline (reference sequence). The CDR3 DNA is TGCAGTGCTTACCACAGGGGTTCGGAAAAACTGTTTTTT. It translates to CSAYHRGSEKLFF.